This record concerns one TCR beta chain sequence. This sample stems from a study of tumor-infiltrating lymphocytes in primary liver carcinoma. Study background: Lesions, classed as T1-T3 N0M0, spanned about 4.2 to 10 cm across.

cDNA specific to TCR beta was made from around 450 ng of total RNA, with a constant-region primer employed for priming. Modified slightly, ARM-PCR produced TCR beta libraries over three nested multiplex PCR rounds. In the first two PCR rounds, TRBV1-TRBV30 forward primers were paired with a C-beta reverse primer, and each round lasted about 9 cycles. TCRdb ran MiXCR on the multiplex PCR reads and lists one entry per CDR3 protein. The sample has about 180,000 distinct CDR3 sequences; over 50% are singletons. In addition to blood RNA drawn from unsorted whole blood, germline DNA was extracted. The V end lost 0 bases, the J end lost 6 bases, and 12 bases lay between the germline ends. CDR1 is MGHRA and CDR2 is YSYEKL in the germline V gene. The CDR3 sequence is 15 residues long.

V usage is TRBV4-1 and J usage is TRBJ2-4; no clear D gene. The specimen sequenced was peripheral blood. The TCR comes from a man aged 35 to 55 with primary liver carcinoma and hepatitis B virus infection. The CDR3 region is CASSQDGAPGNIQYF. Here the CDR3 DNA reads TGCGCCAGCAGCCAAGACGGAGCTCCGGGAAACATTCAGTACTTC.